This entry describes one T cell receptor beta chain. The antigen is undetermined. Sequenced by immunoSEQ multiplex PCR; TCRdb stores in-frame clones only, minus some. The data show 75,000 to 100,000 clones, with approximately 86% seen just once and roughly 6% held by the top ten. V was shortened by 5 bases and J by 1 base, with 6 bases between the two germline ends. The CDR3 extends over 13 amino acids. Germline V gene lookup returns CDR1 LNHDA and CDR2 SQIVND (reference sequence). This entry is derived from a study of T cell responses to AZD1222 COVID-19 vaccine. Study summary: Second-dose recipients at about 4 or about 12 weeks were treated as one pooled group.

Study results and limitations: Baseline seropositives among AZD1222 recipients totaled only five to seven. Regions left unmutated in variants are reportedly the target of nearly half of spike-specific TCRs. Along spike, vaccine-associated CD4 TCRs were found throughout, with dominance at 160-218 and 743-854.

The sequence was obtained from an adult in good health. The gene calls are TRBV19 and TRBJ1-5; D uncertain. Sequencing was performed on peripheral blood, taken on day 0 of AZD1222 vaccination. This CDR3 is CASSFGSNQPQHF. CDR3 sequence (DNA): TGTGCCAGTAGTTTCGGCAGCAATCAGCCCCAGCATTTT.